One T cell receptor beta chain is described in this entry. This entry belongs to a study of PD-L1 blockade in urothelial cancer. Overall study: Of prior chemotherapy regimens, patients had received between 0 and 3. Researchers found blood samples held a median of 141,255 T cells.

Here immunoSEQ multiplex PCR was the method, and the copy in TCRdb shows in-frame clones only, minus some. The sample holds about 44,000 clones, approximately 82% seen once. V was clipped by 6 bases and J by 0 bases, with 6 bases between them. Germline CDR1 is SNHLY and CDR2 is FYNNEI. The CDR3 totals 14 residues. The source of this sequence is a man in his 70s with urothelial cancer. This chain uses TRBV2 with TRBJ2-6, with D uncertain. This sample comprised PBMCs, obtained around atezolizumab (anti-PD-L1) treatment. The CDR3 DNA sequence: TGTGCCAGCAGAAAGAGCTCTGGGGCCAACGTCCTGACTTTC. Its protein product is CASRKSSGANVLTF.